The 29 T cell receptor beta chains in this list originate from one sample, sequenced in a study of T cells in Graves' hyperthyroidism and ophthalmopathy. The investigators amplified TCR beta CDR3 regions from RNA transcripts. HTBI primers were employed in a first-round RT-PCR of the TCR CDR3. TCRdb redid the calling of the multiplex PCR reads with MiXCR, one entry per CDR3 protein. The sample holds roughly 500,000 distinct CDR3 sequences, 15% to 20% seen once. The sample taken for sequencing was blood. The receptors were gathered from a woman aged 25 to 39 with Graves' ophthalmopathy.

This clonotype occurred many times. CDR3 amino acids: CASSLRFQPQHF. As DNA, the CDR3 is TGTGCCAGCAGCTTACGGTTTCAGCCCCAGCATTTT. V and J are TRBV7-8 and TRBJ1-5, with D unclear. V lost 2 bases, J lost 6 bases, and 5 bases lay in between. The CDR3 extends over 12 amino acids. Per germline, CDR1 SGHVS and CDR2 FQNEAQ.

This clonotype was recorded a few times. The gene calls are TRBV4-1 and TRBJ2-7, with D perhaps matching TRBD2 (5 bases). Trimming stripped 3 bases from V and 2 bases from J, with 11 bases between. The germline gives CDR1 MGHRA, CDR2 YSYEKL. The CDR3 covers 14 residues. In nucleotides, the CDR3 is TGCGCCAGCAGCCAGAATACCGGGGCCTACGAGCAGTACTTC. Translating gives CASSQNTGAYEQYF.

This clonotype was seen more than once but under ten times. V usage is TRBV24-1 and J usage is TRBJ1-1; D is ambiguous. CDR1 and CDR2 (germline): KGHDR, SFDVKD. Trimming cost V 1 base and J 5 bases, with 4 bases left between them. This CDR3 has 12 residues. CDR3 amino acids: CATSDFGTEAFF. CDR3 nucleotides: TGTGCCACCAGTGATTTCGGGACTGAAGCTTTCTTT.

J is TRBJ2-7 and V is TRBV27; the D gene is possibly TRBD1 (6 bases). Per germline, CDR1 MNHEY and CDR2 SMNVEV (reference sequence). The CDR3 runs 15 residues. V lost 6 bases and J 2 bases, leaving 17 bases between the germline ends. The CDR3 region is CASSIGGRAAYEQYF. CDR3 bases: TGTGCCAGCAGCATTGGGGGCAGGGCCGCCTACGAGCAGTACTTC.

The chain employs TRBV19 and TRBJ2-7, with 9 bases that match TRBD2. Germline V CDR1 and CDR2: LNHDA, SQIVND (reference sequence). After removal of 2 bases from V and 3 bases from J, the junction contained 5 bases not matched to a gene. This CDR3 spans 15 amino acids. The CDR3 nucleotides read TGTGCCAGTAGTATATCGGTAGCGGGAGTCTACGAGCAGTACTTC. Its translation is CASSISVAGVYEQYF.

V is TRBV6-6 and J is TRBJ2-7; D might be TRBD2 (6 bases). V lost 2 bases and J lost 5, with 13 bases in between. The CDR3 has 14 amino acids. The germline CDR1 and CDR2 sequences are MNHNY and SVGAGI (reference sequence). CDR3 region: CASSYRGTHNEQYF. The CDR3, as DNA: TGTGCCAGCAGTTACCGTGGGACTCACAACGAGCAGTACTTC.

In its sample, this clonotype was seen a few times. J is TRBJ2-5 and V is TRBV5-5; 12 positions agree with TRBD2. With 4 bases clipped from V and 1 base from J, the junction kept 2 bases outside the gene matches. The V gene's germline CDR1 is SGHKS and CDR2 YYEKEE (reference sequence). The CDR3 consists of 15 residues. The CDR3 is CASSPSGRAQETQYF. Written as DNA, the CDR3 is TGTGCCAGCAGCCCTAGCGGGAGGGCCCAAGAGACCCAGTACTTC.

This clonotype was picked up many times. This chain joins TRBV20-1 and TRBJ1-1; D ambiguous. V was shortened by 0 bases and J by 6 bases, with 20 bases between the two germline ends. Germline V CDR1 and CDR2: DFQATT, SNEGSKA (reference sequence). The CDR3 spans 16 residues. The CDR3 is CSAREGSSRGRSEAFF. DNA of the CDR3: TGCAGTGCTAGAGAGGGGTCTAGTAGAGGAAGGTCTGAAGCTTTCTTT.

There are a few counts of this clonotype. The chain carries TRBV20-1 and TRBJ1-4; D is perhaps TRBD1 (5 bases). V lost 4 bases and J lost 4, with 10 bases in between. This CDR3 has 13 residues. CDR1 DFQATT and CDR2 SNEGSKA come from the germline V gene (reference sequence). CDR3 sequence reads: CSAIGTVNEKLFF. The CDR3 coding sequence is TGCAGTGCTATAGGGACCGTTAATGAAAAACTGTTTTTT.

The genes are TRBV30 and TRBJ2-3; tentative D call: TRBD1 (5 bases). Per the germline V gene, CDR1 is GTSNPN and CDR2 is SVGIG (reference sequence). The CDR3 runs 13 residues. With 3 bases removed from V and 4 bases from J, the gap between germline ends came to 11 bases. The CDR3 nucleotides are TGTGCCTGGAGCGGCTGGGGCCCAGATACGCAGTATTTT. Its translation is CAWSGWGPDTQYF.

This clonotype was seen repeatedly, ten times or more. The CDR3 DNA sequence: TGTGCCAGCAGTTTAACCACAGGGGAGGTTGCATCCTACGAGCAGTACTTC. This codes for CASSLTTGEVASYEQYF. The chain links TRBV28 to TRBJ2-7; D perhaps matches TRBD1 (7 bases). CDR1 is MDHEN, CDR2 SYDVKM, per germline. The CDR3 sequence is 17 residues long. V lost 2 bases and J 1 base, leaving 18 bases between the germline ends.

This clonotype has just a few counts. The chain is built from TRBV7-3 and TRBJ2-3; 10 bases fit TRBD2. This CDR3 spans 18 amino acids. V shed 0 bases and J 6 bases; nucleotides not matched to a gene: 12. The germline V gene encodes CDR1 SGHTA and CDR2 FQGTGA. The CDR3 spells CASSLTVASGSLGDTQYF. The DNA of the CDR3 is TGTGCCAGCAGCTTAACTGTGGCTAGCGGGAGTCTAGGGGATACGCAGTATTTT.

This clonotype was counted many times. This chain links TRBV6-5 with TRBJ2-1, with 15 bases matching TRBD2. The germline V gene has CDR1 MNHEY and CDR2 SVGAGI. Trimming at V came to 0 bases and at J to 3 bases, leaving 6 bases not matched to a gene. CDR3 length: 19 amino acids. The DNA for the CDR3 is TGTGCCAGCAGTTACTCGGGACTAGCGGGAGGTGGGGTCTACAATGAGCAGTTCTTC. Its protein product is CASSYSGLAGGGVYNEQFF.

This chain links TRBV12-3 or TRBV12-4 with TRBJ2-2; D gene uncertain. The CDR3 spans 15 residues. The V gene lost 3 bases and the J gene lost 5 bases, with 13 bases spanning the gap. The CDR3 reads CASSFEGTLTGELFF. The CDR3 nucleotides are TGTGCCAGCAGTTTCGAAGGCACACTGACCGGGGAGCTGTTTTTT.

Many counts were recorded for this clonotype. This rearrangement joins TRBV12-3 or TRBV12-4 to TRBJ2-3, with 16 positions matching TRBD2. V lost 2 bases and J lost 2; bases outside the gene matches: 7. This CDR3 is 19 amino acids long. CDR3 region: CASSLLGLAGGPITDTQYF. The CDR3, as DNA: TGTGCCAGCAGTTTACTGGGACTAGCGGGAGGGCCTATCACAGATACGCAGTATTTT.

There are many counts of this clonotype. The chain employs TRBV12-3 or TRBV12-4 and TRBJ1-2; D is ambiguous. The ends were cut back, 4 bases at V and 1 base at J, with 10 bases in the middle. The CDR3 loop spans 14 amino acids. The CDR3 nucleotides read TGTGCCAGCAGTTCCCCCGGGGTTAACTATGGCTACACCTTC. It encodes CASSSPGVNYGYTF.

This clonotype was picked up many times. The genes are TRBV6-1 and TRBJ2-1, with 8 bases lining up with TRBD2. CDR3 length: 16 residues. J lost 4 bases, V lost 8 bases, and 13 bases had no gene match. Germline CDR1 is MNHNS and CDR2 is SASEGT. CDR3 in DNA: TGTGCCAGCCTCTGGGGGCCAGCGGGAGTGTACAATGAGCAGTTCTTC. It codes for CASLWGPAGVYNEQFF.

This clonotype was recorded at least ten times. CDR3 residues: CSAGYRAQEETQYF. The CDR3 DNA is TGCAGTGCTGGATACAGGGCTCAGGAGGAGACCCAGTACTTC. This rearrangement joins TRBV20-1 to TRBJ2-5, with D maybe TRBD1 (6 bases). This CDR3 is 14 amino acids long. CDR1 is DFQATT, CDR2 SNEGSKA, per germline (reference sequence). Deletions cut 5 bases from V and 5 bases from J, with 18 bases between.

On this clonotype: The germline gene is not matched at one end of the junction; a read error may be the cause. The chain links TRBV5-1 to TRBJ2-7; no reliable D call. CDR3 length: 12 residues. CDR1 is SGHRS and CDR2 is YFSETQ in the germline V gene. In DNA form, the CDR3 reads TGTGCCAGCAGCTTAGGCTTGGACGAGCAGTACTTC. Translation gives CASSLGLDEQYF.

This clonotype was seen ten or more times. The chain couples TRBV20-1 to TRBJ1-2; D possibly corresponds to TRBD1 (5 bases). There are 13 residues in the CDR3. From germline, CDR1 is DFQATT and CDR2 SNEGSKA (reference sequence). The V gene lost 5 bases and the J gene lost 1 base, with 11 bases spanning the gap. CDR3 sequence: CSASDSLNYGYTF. The CDR3 DNA is TGCAGTGCTTCAGACAGTCTTAACTATGGCTACACCTTC.

V gene TRBV18 combines with J gene TRBJ2-5; TRBD1 matches at 7 bases. CDR3 length equals 14 residues. From germline, CDR1 is KGHSH and CDR2 LQKENI. The junction had 2 bases not matched to a gene; V was cut back by 4 bases and J by 0 bases. CDR3 residues: CASSQGTDQETQYF. CDR3 sequence (DNA): TGTGCCAGCTCACAAGGGACAGACCAAGAGACCCAGTACTTC.

This clonotype was observed a handful of times. The chain joins TRBV5-4 to TRBJ2-2, with TRBD2 identical over 12 bases. CDR3 length: 19 amino acids. Germline values: CDR1 SGHNT, CDR2 YYREEE (reference sequence). With V trimmed by 2 bases and J by 0 bases, 8 bases remained unmatched. CDR3 loop: CASSFGLAGRSANTGELFF. The CDR3 DNA follows: TGTGCCAGCAGCTTCGGACTAGCGGGAAGGTCGGCGAACACCGGGGAGCTGTTTTTT.

The chain carries TRBV24-1 and TRBJ2-7, with 15 positions matching TRBD2. V shed 7 bases and J 4 bases; nucleotides not matched to a gene: 7. CDR3 size: 16 residues. Germline CDR1 and CDR2: KGHDR and SFDVKD. The CDR3 protein is CATSDPGLAGGYEQYF. The CDR3 DNA reads TGTGCCACCAGCGATCCGGGACTAGCGGGAGGTTACGAGCAGTACTTC.

The gene calls are TRBV9 and TRBJ1-1, with D unresolved. The CDR3 length is 15 residues. The V end lost 0 bases, the J end lost 5 bases, and 14 bases lay between the germline ends. Germline lookup yields CDR1 SGDLS and CDR2 YYNGEE. In nucleotides, the CDR3 is TGTGCCAGCAGCGTAGCTGGGGAGGGCGGAACTGAAGCTTTCTTT. Translated: CASSVAGEGGTEAFF.

This clonotype was found many times. The V and J genes are TRBV20-1 and TRBJ2-1; D call uncertain. Germline V gene sequence: CDR1 DFQATT, CDR2 SNEGSKA (reference sequence). V was shortened by 3 bases and J by 4 bases, with 16 bases between the two germline ends. CDR3 length: 15 amino acids. CDR3 in DNA: TGCAGTGCTAGTTCCCTCCGGGCGGTATACAATGAGCAGTTCTTC. Its translation: CSASSLRAVYNEQFF.

This clonotype appeared many times. The rearrangement uses TRBV27 and TRBJ2-7; the D gene is possibly TRBD2 (6 bases). The ends were cut back, 5 bases at V and 6 bases at J, with 17 bases in the middle. Germline lookup yields CDR1 MNHEY and CDR2 SMNVEV (reference sequence). The CDR3 extends over 14 amino acids. The CDR3 bases are TGTGCCAGCAGTCTAAGGGACTCCAGAACCGAGCAGTACTTC. Translating gives CASSLRDSRTEQYF.

In this sample, this clonotype turned up many times. CDR3 protein: CASSAPEVSYEQYF. The CDR3 DNA sequence: TGTGCCAGCAGTGCCCCAGAAGTTTCCTACGAGCAGTACTTC. This chain joins TRBV6-5 and TRBJ2-7; D is uncertain. V was trimmed by 5 bases and J by 1 base, leaving 12 bases between them. CDR1 is MNHEY, CDR2 SVGAGI, per germline. The CDR3 extends over 14 amino acids.

This clonotype was found a few times. V usage is TRBV12-3 or TRBV12-4 and J usage is TRBJ1-2; 9 bases align to TRBD1. With V trimmed by 5 bases and J by 4 bases, 8 bases remained unmatched. The CDR3 sequence is 15 residues long. CDR3 sequence: CASSPSGTGLYGYTF. The DNA of the CDR3 is TGTGCCAGCAGTCCCTCCGGGACAGGGCTCTATGGCTACACCTTC.

This clonotype has just a few counts. The chain links TRBV4-1 to TRBJ1-5; D ambiguous. V lost 0 bases and J 6 bases, leaving 12 bases between the germline ends. The CDR3 runs 15 residues. In germline, CDR1 is MGHRA, CDR2 YSYEKL. The CDR3 reads CASSQDLGPSQPQHF. Written as DNA, the CDR3 is TGCGCCAGCAGCCAAGATCTAGGCCCGAGTCAGCCCCAGCATTTT.